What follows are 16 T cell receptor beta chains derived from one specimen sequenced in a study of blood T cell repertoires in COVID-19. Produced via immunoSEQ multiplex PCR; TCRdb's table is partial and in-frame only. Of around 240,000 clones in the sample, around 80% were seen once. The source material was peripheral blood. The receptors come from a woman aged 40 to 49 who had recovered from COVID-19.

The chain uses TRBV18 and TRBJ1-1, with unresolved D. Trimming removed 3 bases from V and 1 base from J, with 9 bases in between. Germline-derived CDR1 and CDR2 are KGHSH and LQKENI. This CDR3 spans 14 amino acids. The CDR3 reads CASSPVTENTEAFF. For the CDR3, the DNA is TGTGCCAGCTCACCGGTAACAGAGAACACTGAAGCTTTCTTT.

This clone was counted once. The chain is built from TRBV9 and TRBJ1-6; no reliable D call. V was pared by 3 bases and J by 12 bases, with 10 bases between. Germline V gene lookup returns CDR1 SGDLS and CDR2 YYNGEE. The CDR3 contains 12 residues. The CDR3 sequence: CASSASNLPLHF. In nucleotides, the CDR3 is TGTGCCAGCAGCGCCTCTAATCTACCCCTCCACTTT. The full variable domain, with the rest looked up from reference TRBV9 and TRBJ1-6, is DSGVTQTPKHLITATGQRVTLRCSPRSGDLSVYWYQQSLDQGLQFLIQYYNGEERAKGNILERFSAQQFPDLHSELNLSSLELGDSALYFCASSASNLPLHFGNGTRLTVT.

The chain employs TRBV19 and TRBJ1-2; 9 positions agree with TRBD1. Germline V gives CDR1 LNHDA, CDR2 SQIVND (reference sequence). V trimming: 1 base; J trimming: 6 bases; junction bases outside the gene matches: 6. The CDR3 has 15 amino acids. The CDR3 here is CASSIGRTGDDGYTF. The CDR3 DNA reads TGTGCCAGTAGTATAGGCCGGACAGGGGATGATGGCTACACCTTC.

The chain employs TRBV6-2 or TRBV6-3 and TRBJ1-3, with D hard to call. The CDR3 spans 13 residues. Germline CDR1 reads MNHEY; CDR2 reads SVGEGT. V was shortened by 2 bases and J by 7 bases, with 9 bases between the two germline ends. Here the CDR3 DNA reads TGTGCCAGCAGTTACGGTCAGGTGAACACCATATATTTT. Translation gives CASSYGQVNTIYF.

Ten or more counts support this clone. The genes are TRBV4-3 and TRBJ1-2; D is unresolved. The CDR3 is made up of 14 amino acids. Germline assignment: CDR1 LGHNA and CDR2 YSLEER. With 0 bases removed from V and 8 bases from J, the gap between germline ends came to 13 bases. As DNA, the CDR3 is TGCGCCAGCAGCCAAGATCAGAAGGAGAAGGGCTACACCTTC. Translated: CASSQDQKEKGYTF.

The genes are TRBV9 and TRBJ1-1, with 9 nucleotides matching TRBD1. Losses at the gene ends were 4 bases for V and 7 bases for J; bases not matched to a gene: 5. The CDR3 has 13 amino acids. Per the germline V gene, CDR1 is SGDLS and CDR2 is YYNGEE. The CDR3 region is CASSPRQGGEAFF. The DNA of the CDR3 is TGTGCCAGCAGCCCGAGACAGGGGGGTGAAGCTTTCTTT. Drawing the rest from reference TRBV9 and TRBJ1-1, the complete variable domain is DSGVTQTPKHLITATGQRVTLRCSPRSGDLSVYWYQQSLDQGLQFLIQYYNGEERAKGNILERFSAQQFPDLHSELNLSSLELGDSALYFCASSPRQGGEAFFGQGTRLTVV.

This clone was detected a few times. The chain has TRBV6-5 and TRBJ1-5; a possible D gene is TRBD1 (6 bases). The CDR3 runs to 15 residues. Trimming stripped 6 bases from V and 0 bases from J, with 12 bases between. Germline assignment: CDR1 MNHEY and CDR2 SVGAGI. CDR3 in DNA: TGTGCCAGCAGAGTGACAGGTTTTAGCAATCAGCCCCAGCATTTT. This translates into CASRVTGFSNQPQHF.

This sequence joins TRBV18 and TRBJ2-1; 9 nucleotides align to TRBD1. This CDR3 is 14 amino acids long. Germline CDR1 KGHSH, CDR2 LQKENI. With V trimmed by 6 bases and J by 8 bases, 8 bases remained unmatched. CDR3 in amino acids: CASSPGQGIDEQFF. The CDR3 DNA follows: TGTGCCAGCTCGCCGGGACAGGGTATCGATGAGCAGTTCTTC. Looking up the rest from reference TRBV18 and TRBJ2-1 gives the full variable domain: NAGVMQNPRHLVRRRGQEARLRCSPMKGHSHVYWYRQLPEEGLKFMVYLQKENIIDESGMPKERFSAEFPKEGPSILRIQQVVRGDSAAYFCASSPGQGIDEQFFGPGTRLTVL.

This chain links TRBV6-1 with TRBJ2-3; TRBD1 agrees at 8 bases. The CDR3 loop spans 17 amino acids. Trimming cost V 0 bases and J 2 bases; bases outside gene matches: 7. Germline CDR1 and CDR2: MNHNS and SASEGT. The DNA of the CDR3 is TGTGCCAGCAGTGAAGCGCGTGGACAGGGTAACACAGATACGCAGTATTTT. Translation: CASSEARGQGNTDTQYF.

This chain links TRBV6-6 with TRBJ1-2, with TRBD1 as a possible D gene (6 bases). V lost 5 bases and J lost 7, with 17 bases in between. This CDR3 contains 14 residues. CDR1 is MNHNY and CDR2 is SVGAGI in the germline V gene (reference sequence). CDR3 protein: CASSQTSGGPGYTF. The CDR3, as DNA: TGTGCCAGCAGTCAGACGTCCGGGGGGCCTGGCTACACCTTC.

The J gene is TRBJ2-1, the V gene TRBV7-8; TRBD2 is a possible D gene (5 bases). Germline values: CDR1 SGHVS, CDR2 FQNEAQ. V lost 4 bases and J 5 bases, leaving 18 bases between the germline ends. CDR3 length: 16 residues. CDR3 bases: TGTGCCAGCAGCTCAAGAGCAGTTATCGGGGACAATGAGCAGTTCTTC. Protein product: CASSSRAVIGDNEQFF. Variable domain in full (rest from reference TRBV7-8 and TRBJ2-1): GAGVSQSPRYKVAKRGQDVALRCDPISGHVSLFWYQQALGQGPEFLTYFQNEAQLDKSGLPSDRFFAERPEGSVSTLKIQRTQQEDSAVYLCASSSRAVIGDNEQFFGPGTRLTVL.

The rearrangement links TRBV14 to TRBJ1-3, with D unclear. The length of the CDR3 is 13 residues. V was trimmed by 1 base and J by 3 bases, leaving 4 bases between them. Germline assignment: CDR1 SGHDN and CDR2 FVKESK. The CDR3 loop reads CASSQVIGNTIYF. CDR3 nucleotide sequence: TGTGCCAGCAGCCAAGTAATTGGAAACACCATATATTTT.

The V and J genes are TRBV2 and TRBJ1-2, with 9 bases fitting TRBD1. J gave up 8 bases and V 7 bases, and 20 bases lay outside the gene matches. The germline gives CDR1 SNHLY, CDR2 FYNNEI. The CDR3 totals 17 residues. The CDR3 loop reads CASTPVGTGGSGEGYTF. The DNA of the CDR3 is TGTGCCAGCACCCCCGTAGGCACAGGGGGCTCGGGTGAGGGCTACACCTTC.

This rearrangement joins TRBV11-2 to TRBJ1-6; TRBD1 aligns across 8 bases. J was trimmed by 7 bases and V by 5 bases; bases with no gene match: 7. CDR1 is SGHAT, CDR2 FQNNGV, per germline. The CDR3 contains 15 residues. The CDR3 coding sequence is TGTGCCAGCAGCACTCTTACAGGGGGAAATTCACCCCTCCACTTT. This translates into CASSTLTGGNSPLHF.

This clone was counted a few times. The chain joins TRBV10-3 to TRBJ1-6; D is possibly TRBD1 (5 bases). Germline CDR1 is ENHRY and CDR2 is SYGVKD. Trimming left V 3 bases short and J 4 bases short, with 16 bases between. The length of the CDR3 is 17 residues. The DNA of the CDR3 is TGTGCCATCAGTGACCCGGTTTTGGGGGGGTATAATTCACCCCTCCACTTT. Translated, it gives CAISDPVLGGYNSPLHF.

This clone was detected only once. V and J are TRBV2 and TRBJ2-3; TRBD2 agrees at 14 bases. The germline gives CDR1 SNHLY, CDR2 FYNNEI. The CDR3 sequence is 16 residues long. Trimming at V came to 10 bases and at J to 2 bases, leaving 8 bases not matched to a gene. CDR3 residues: CATRTSGGLYTDTQYF. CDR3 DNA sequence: TGTGCCACCCGGACTAGCGGGGGGCTCTACACAGATACGCAGTATTTT.